What follows are 30 T cell receptor beta chains derived from one specimen sequenced in a study of cytomegalovirus exposure and HLA in healthy donors. PCR employed 60 Vbeta and 13 Jbeta primers. Only in-frame clones appear in the TCRdb table, and some are missing; sequencing was by immunoSEQ multiplex PCR. The sample records about 190,000 clones, just under 75% being singletons. The sample taken for sequencing was PBMCs. The receptor source for this set is a woman aged 25 to 39 in good health and CMV-seropositive.

V is TRBV5-5 and J is TRBJ1-1; maybe TRBD1 (5 bases). Germline V lookup: CDR1 SGHKS, CDR2 YYEKEE (reference sequence). The CDR3 has 14 residues. V was trimmed by 2 bases and J by 1 base, leaving 9 bases between them. CDR3 residues: CASSFDDRNTEAFF. DNA for the CDR3: TGTGCCAGCAGCTTCGACGACAGGAACACTGAAGCTTTCTTT.

The chain links TRBV28 to TRBJ1-1; the D gene is possibly TRBD1 (5 bases). CDR3 length: 13 amino acids. The V and J ends lost 6 bases and 4 bases respectively, with 12 bases between them. The germline V gene encodes CDR1 MDHEN and CDR2 SYDVKM. The CDR3 reads CASRPSGGTEAFF. The DNA of the CDR3 is TGTGCCAGCAGGCCTAGCGGGGGCACTGAAGCTTTCTTT.

The rearrangement uses TRBV12-5 and TRBJ2-7; 7 nucleotides match TRBD1. This CDR3 has 13 residues. Germline CDR1 is LGHNT and CDR2 is FRNRAP. The V segment lost 6 bases and the J segment 2 bases; nucleotides outside the gene matches: 4. The CDR3, as DNA: TGTGCTAGTGGAGAAAGGGGGCCCTACGAGCAGTACTTC. Translated, it gives CASGERGPYEQYF.

In its sample, this clone was seen a few times. The chain has TRBV6-1 and TRBJ2-7; tentative D call: TRBD1 (5 bases). The CDR3 runs 13 residues. Germline values: CDR1 MNHNS, CDR2 SASEGT. Trimming pared 7 bases from V and 5 bases from J, leaving 15 bases between. In nucleotides, the CDR3 is TGTGCCAGCACTAGGGGTGGTGAGAACGAGCAGTACTTC. Amino acids: CASTRGGENEQYF.

This chain joins TRBV11-2 and TRBJ1-1, with 7 bases aligning to TRBD1. CDR1 is SGHAT and CDR2 is FQNNGV in the germline V gene. Unmatched junction bases numbered 10, after V lost 5 bases and J lost 7 bases. The CDR3 loop spans 14 amino acids. This CDR3 reads CASSTVTGRGEAFF. DNA for the CDR3: TGTGCCAGCAGCACCGTGACAGGGCGGGGTGAAGCTTTCTTT.

The chain employs TRBV19 and TRBJ2-7; 8 positions match TRBD2. The CDR3 has 13 amino acids. Germline loops: CDR1 LNHDA, CDR2 SQIVND (reference sequence). V gave up 5 bases and J gave up 7 bases; unmatched junction bases: 7. The DNA for the CDR3 is TGTGCCAGTAGTTTCAGCGGGAGCCGAGAGCAGTACTTC. The encoded protein is CASSFSGSREQYF. The full variable domain, in which reference TRBV19 and TRBJ2-7 provide the parts outside the CDR3, is DGGITQSPKYLFRKEGQNVTLSCEQNLNHDAMYWYRQDPGQGLRLIYYSQIVNDFQKGDIAEGYSVSREKKESFPLTVTSAQKNPTAFYLCASSFSGSREQYFGPGTRLTVT.

This clone turned up a few times. The gene calls are TRBV5-1 and TRBJ2-5; TRBD1 aligns across 11 bases. Germline CDR1 reads SGHRS; CDR2 reads YFSETQ. The CDR3 has 15 amino acids. Unmatched junction bases numbered 11, after V lost 7 bases and J lost 6 bases. DNA for the CDR3: TGCGCCAGCCAAAAGGGACAGGGGGACTGGAAGACCCAGTACTTC. Translated, it gives CASQKGQGDWKTQYF. Variable domain in full (rest from reference TRBV5-1 and TRBJ2-5): KAGVTQTPRYLIKTRGQQVTLSCSPISGHRSVSWYQQTPGQGLQFLFEYFSETQRNKGNFPGRFSGRQFSNSRSEMNVSTLELGDSALYLCASQKGQGDWKTQYFGPGTRLLVL.

The rearrangement uses TRBV10-1 and TRBJ2-1, with a weak D call TRBD1 (7 bases). The V and J ends lost 3 bases and 8 bases respectively, with 17 bases between them. The CDR3 is 15 amino acids. Germline-derived CDR1 and CDR2 are WNHNN and SYGVQD (reference sequence). The DNA for the CDR3 is TGCGCCAGCAGTGAAGGGGGGACAGCGCTCTATGAGCAGTTCTTC. The encoded protein is CASSEGGTALYEQFF.

The CDR3 sequence: CASSSAAFQETQYF. DNA of the CDR3: TGCGCCAGCAGTAGTGCAGCGTTCCAAGAGACCCAGTACTTC. V is TRBV5-1 and J is TRBJ2-5; D ambiguous. The V gene lost 5 bases and the J gene lost 1 base, with 12 bases spanning the gap. The germline V gene encodes CDR1 SGHRS and CDR2 YFSETQ. This CDR3 has 14 residues.

The chain links TRBV5-1 to TRBJ2-1, with 8 positions matching TRBD2. The CDR3 runs to 15 residues. Germline V gene data show CDR1 as SGHRS and CDR2 as YFSETQ. V was pared by 3 bases and J by 9 bases, with 11 bases of the junction left unmatched. CDR3 sequence (DNA): TGCGCCAGCAGCTCGACTAGCGTTCAGGTGCCTGAGCAGTTCTTC. This gives the protein CASSSTSVQVPEQFF.

V gene TRBV19 combines with J gene TRBJ2-1, with 8 bases lining up with TRBD1. The CDR3 is made up of 13 amino acids. Germline CDR1 and CDR2: LNHDA and SQIVND (reference sequence). Losses at the gene ends were 7 bases for V and 3 bases for J; bases not matched to a gene: 2. The CDR3 sequence is CASIGQGYNEQFF. DNA of the CDR3: TGTGCCAGTATTGGACAGGGCTACAATGAGCAGTTCTTC.

The gene calls are TRBV7-9 and TRBJ2-7; TRBD2 might be the D (6 bases). CDR3 length equals 15 residues. The V end was cut by 6 bases, the J end by 0 bases, with 15 bases between. The germline gives CDR1 SEHNR, CDR2 FQNEAQ (reference sequence). Written as DNA, the CDR3 is TGTGCCAGCAGAGGAGCGGGCCAGAGCTCCTACGAGCAGTACTTC. It yields the protein CASRGAGQSSYEQYF.

The gene calls are TRBV6-4 and TRBJ2-3; D possibly corresponds to TRBD2 (6 bases). The germline V and J ends were trimmed by 5 bases and 0 bases, with 15 bases remaining between them. The CDR3 runs to 16 residues. CDR1 is MRHNA and CDR2 is SNTAGT in the germline V gene. The CDR3 loop is CASSLHGGTSTDTQYF. The CDR3 coding sequence is TGTGCCAGCAGTCTCCACGGGGGAACTAGCACAGATACGCAGTATTTT.

This clone was detected only a few times. The genes are TRBV15 and TRBJ1-5; D perhaps matches TRBD1 (6 bases). Germline assignment: CDR1 LNHNV and CDR2 YYDKDF (reference sequence). Trimming stripped 1 base from V and 2 bases from J, with 15 bases between. CDR3 size: 17 residues. CDR3 sequence reads: CATSRVVGGEGNQPQHF. CDR3 nucleotide sequence: TGTGCCACCAGCAGAGTGGTAGGGGGGGAAGGCAATCAGCCCCAGCATTTT.

This clone was recorded once. The chain links TRBV27 to TRBJ2-1; 9 nucleotides match TRBD2. Losses at the gene ends were 8 bases for V and 6 bases for J; bases not matched to a gene: 8. Germline-derived CDR1 and CDR2 are MNHEY and SMNVEV (reference sequence). The CDR3 covers 14 residues. In nucleotides, the CDR3 is TGTGCCAGCGGTCGGGCTAGCGGGACCAATGAGCAGTTCTTC. Its translation: CASGRASGTNEQFF.

This clone appeared once. V is TRBV28 and J is TRBJ1-5; no firm D call. The CDR3 is 15 amino acids. Trimming left V 5 bases short and J 0 bases short, with 11 bases between. CDR1 and CDR2 from the germline V gene are MDHEN and SYDVKM. The CDR3 region has the DNA TGTGCCAGCAGTAAAGGACGGGGTAGCAATCAGCCCCAGCATTTT. Its protein product is CASSKGRGSNQPQHF.

The rearrangement links TRBV5-1 to TRBJ2-5; 7 bases map to TRBD1. The germline CDR1 and CDR2 sequences are SGHRS and YFSETQ. CDR3 size: 15 residues. With V trimmed by 4 bases and J by 0 bases, 6 bases remained unmatched. CDR3 protein: CASSSTGANQETQYF. DNA for the CDR3: TGCGCCAGCAGCAGTACAGGGGCCAACCAAGAGACCCAGTACTTC.

Turning to this clone: Other DNA sequences within the sample encode an identical CDR3. Here the CDR3 DNA reads TGCGCCAGCAGCTTGGGCAGGGGCCAAGAGACCCAGTACTTC. Protein: CASSLGRGQETQYF. The chain has TRBV5-1 and TRBJ2-5; D might be TRBD1 (6 bases). The CDR3 has 14 amino acids. The germline CDR1 and CDR2 sequences are SGHRS and YFSETQ. V was clipped by 0 bases and J by 1 base, with 7 bases between them.

The rearrangement links TRBV4-1 to TRBJ1-1; D unclear. The CDR3 spans 13 residues. Germline V gives CDR1 MGHRA, CDR2 YSYEKL. V shed 0 bases and J shed 6 bases, with 8 bases lying between them. CDR3 DNA sequence: TGCGCCAGCAGCCAAGAAAACACCCCTGAAGCTTTCTTT. It yields the protein CASSQENTPEAFF.

V gene TRBV7-9 combines with J gene TRBJ1-3, with TRBD1 as a possible D gene (5 bases). Between the trimmed V and J ends, which lost 4 bases and 4 bases, there was a span of 17 bases. The CDR3 is made up of 16 amino acids. The germline V gene has CDR1 SEHNR and CDR2 FQNEAQ (reference sequence). DNA of the CDR3: TGTGCCAGCAGCTCAGAAGGGGTTTCTGGAGGAAACACCATATATTTT. Translation gives CASSSEGVSGGNTIYF.

V and J are TRBV5-1 and TRBJ2-3; D uncertain. Trimming took 7 bases from V and 0 from J, leaving 12 bases between them. CDR3 size: 14 residues. Germline V gene sequence: CDR1 SGHRS, CDR2 YFSETQ. For the CDR3, the DNA is TGCGCCAGCCGGCCGGGTCCTAGCACAGATACGCAGTATTTT. Residues: CASRPGPSTDTQYF.

The V and J genes are TRBV18 and TRBJ2-1, with 9 bases matching TRBD2. V was clipped by 5 bases and J by 0 bases; unmatched bases: 2. CDR1 KGHSH and CDR2 LQKENI come from the germline V gene. This CDR3 has 15 residues. CDR3 region: CASSSSGNSYNEQFF. The DNA of the CDR3 is TGTGCCAGCTCATCTAGCGGGAACTCCTACAATGAGCAGTTCTTC. The variable domain in full, completed from reference TRBV18 and TRBJ2-1, reads NAGVMQNPRHLVRRRGQEARLRCSPMKGHSHVYWYRQLPEEGLKFMVYLQKENIIDESGMPKERFSAEFPKEGPSILRIQQVVRGDSAAYFCASSSSGNSYNEQFFGPGTRLTVL.

The chain joins TRBV27 to TRBJ2-2; D may be TRBD1 (5 bases). The V end lost 3 bases, the J end lost 5 bases, and 10 bases lay between the germline ends. Germline lookup yields CDR1 MNHEY and CDR2 SMNVEV (reference sequence). The CDR3 length is 14 residues. DNA for the CDR3: TGTGCCAGCAGTTTCTCCAGGGCGACCGGGGAGCTGTTTTTT. Translation gives CASSFSRATGELFF.

The chain employs TRBV25-1 and TRBJ2-7, with 8 bases that match TRBD2. The CDR3 is made up of 16 amino acids. Germline-derived CDR1 and CDR2 are MGHDK and SYGVNS. V shed 3 bases and J 0 bases; nucleotides not matched to a gene: 7. CDR3 sequence reads: CASSERAGVPSYEQYF. The CDR3 bases are TGTGCCAGCAGTGAGAGAGCGGGAGTGCCCTCCTACGAGCAGTACTTC.

The chain combines TRBV28 with TRBJ2-5; TRBD2 might be the D (5 bases). There are 14 residues in the CDR3. V was cut by 6 bases and J by 3 bases, with 14 bases left in between. Germline V lookup: CDR1 MDHEN, CDR2 SYDVKM. CDR3 coding DNA: TGTGCCAGCAGCAGACCCGGGAATAAAGAGACCCAGTACTTC. It specifies CASSRPGNKETQYF. Full variable domain (rest looked up from reference TRBV28 and TRBJ2-5): DVKVTQSSRYLVKRTGEKVFLECVQDMDHENMFWYRQDPGLGLRLIYFSYDVKMKEKGDIPEGYSVSREKKERFSLILESASTNQTSMYLCASSRPGNKETQYFGPGTRLLVL.

V gene TRBV5-5 combines with J gene TRBJ2-5, with a tentative D call TRBD2 (7 bases). Trimming removed 3 bases at V and 1 base at J, with 13 bases between. In germline, CDR1 is SGHKS, CDR2 YYEKEE (reference sequence). The CDR3 runs to 15 residues. The CDR3 is CASSWEGVSQETQYF. The CDR3 coding sequence is TGTGCCAGCAGCTGGGAGGGGGTCTCCCAAGAGACCCAGTACTTC.

This clone turned up a few times. The V gene is TRBV5-6, the J gene TRBJ2-7; tentative D call: TRBD2 (6 bases). Trimming left V 4 bases short and J 1 base short, with 18 bases between. CDR1 and CDR2 (germline): SGHDT, YYEEEE. The CDR3 spans 16 residues. The CDR3 region is CASSLLLAAASYEQYF. For the CDR3, the DNA is TGTGCCAGCAGCCTCCTACTAGCCGCTGCTTCCTACGAGCAGTACTTC.

The J gene is TRBJ2-3, the V gene TRBV6-6, with D maybe TRBD2 (5 bases). The CDR3 loop spans 14 amino acids. The V gene's germline CDR1 is MNHNY and CDR2 SVGAGI (reference sequence). Trimming removed 2 bases at V and 1 base at J, with 7 bases between. The DNA for the CDR3 is TGTGCCAGCAGTTACGAGGGCCGCACAGATACGCAGTATTTT. This translates into CASSYEGRTDTQYF.

The chain couples TRBV10-2 to TRBJ2-6; 12 nucleotides agree with TRBD2. The CDR3 runs 19 residues. Per the germline V gene, CDR1 is WSHSY and CDR2 is SAAADI. Trimming took 2 bases from V and 0 from J; bases not matched to a gene: 5. The CDR3 spells CASSEPGLAGSSGANVLTF. The CDR3 bases are TGCGCCAGCAGTGAGCCGGGACTAGCGGGTAGCTCTGGGGCCAACGTCCTGACTTTC.

This clone occurred a few times. V and J are TRBV5-6 and TRBJ1-2; a weak D match, TRBD1 (5 bases). The length of the CDR3 is 15 residues. Germline V gives CDR1 SGHDT, CDR2 YYEEEE. V lost 4 bases, J lost 0 bases, and 13 bases lay in between. The CDR3 here is CASSLPGRSNYGYTF. The DNA of the CDR3 is TGTGCCAGCAGCCTCCCAGGGCGTTCTAACTATGGCTACACCTTC.